This T cell receptor beta chain emerged from a study of blood T cell repertoires in COVID-19. About the study: Material from acute and convalescent COVID-19 was sourced from the United States, Italy and Spain.

Enrolled through a virtual design, the participants were between roughly 18 and 90 years of age and came from 24 US areas. Self-reported history from a screening survey and questionnaire set each donor's cohort. Recovered Cohort 3 donors showed two negative PCRs, clearance, or symptom resolution. Germline V lookup: CDR1 LGHNT, CDR2 FRNRAP. This CDR3 spans 18 amino acids. The V gene lost 0 bases and the J gene lost 6 bases, with 23 bases spanning the gap. The repertoire was sequenced with immunoSEQ multiplex PCR; TCRdb's copy has only in-frame clones and lacks some. This table holds 190,000 or so clones, 84% found once.

This sequence was found in a middle-aged man who had recovered from COVID-19. The chain joins TRBV12-5 to TRBJ1-1; no clear D gene. Sequencing was carried out using PBMCs or T cells enriched from blood (not recorded which). The CDR3 is CASGLVIGKNLPVAEAFF. For the CDR3, the DNA is TGTGCTAGTGGTTTGGTAATTGGCAAGAACCTTCCAGTCGCTGAAGCTTTCTTT. Complete variable domain (other parts from reference TRBV12-5 and TRBJ1-1): DARVTQTPRHKVTEMGQEVTMRCQPILGHNTVFWYRQTMMQGLELLAYFRNRAPLDDSGMPKDRFSAEMPDATLATLKIQPSEPRDSAVYFCASGLVIGKNLPVAEAFFGQGTRLTVV.